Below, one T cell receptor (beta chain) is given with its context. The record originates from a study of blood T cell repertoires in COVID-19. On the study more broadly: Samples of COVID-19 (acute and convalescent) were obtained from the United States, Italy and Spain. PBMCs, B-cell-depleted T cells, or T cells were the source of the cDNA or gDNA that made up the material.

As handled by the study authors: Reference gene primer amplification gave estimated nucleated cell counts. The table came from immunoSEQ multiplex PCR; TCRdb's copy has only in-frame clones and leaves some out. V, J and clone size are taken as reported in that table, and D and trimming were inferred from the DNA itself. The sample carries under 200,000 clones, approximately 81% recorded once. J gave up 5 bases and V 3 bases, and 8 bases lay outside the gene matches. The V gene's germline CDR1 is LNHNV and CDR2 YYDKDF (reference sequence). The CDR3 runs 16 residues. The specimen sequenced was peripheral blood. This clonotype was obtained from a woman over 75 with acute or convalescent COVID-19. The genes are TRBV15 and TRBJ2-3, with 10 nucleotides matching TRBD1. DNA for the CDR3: TGTGCCACCAGCAGGTCCACCGGGACAGGGGAAGATACGCAGTATTTT. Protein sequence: CATSRSTGTGEDTQYF. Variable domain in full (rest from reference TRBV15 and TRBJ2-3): DAMVIQNPRYQVTQFGKPVTLSCSQTLNHNVMYWYQQKSSQAPKLLFHYYDKDFNNEADTPDNFQSRRPNTSFCFLDIRSPGLGDTAMYLCATSRSTGTGEDTQYFGPGTRLTVL.